A selection of T cell receptor beta chains follows, all from one sample in a study of blood T cell repertoires in COVID-19. Using immunoSEQ multiplex PCR, the repertoire was profiled, and TCRdb retains in-frame clones only, with some absent. The table has under 250,000 clones, roughly 85% seen once. Specimen: PBMCs or T cells enriched from blood (not recorded which). The receptors here all came from a woman in her fifties or sixties with acute COVID-19. Both conserved end residues are part of each CDR3. D genes are given only for firm matches. Size values are once, few and many counts, or a class for expanded clones, and some rows have none.

cdr3_nt cdr3_aa j_call d_call clone_size v_call
TGTGCCAGCAGGGAGTCCGGTGATAACTATGGCTACACCTTC CASRESGDNYGYTF TRBJ1-2 NA NA TRBV25-1
TGTGCCAGCAACCCTAGCGGGGGGCCAGATACGCAGTATTTT CASNPSGGPDTQYF TRBJ2-3 TRBD2 few TRBV9
TGTGCCAGCAGCACGATGACTAGCGGGGTCACAGATACGCAGTATTTT CASSTMTSGVTDTQYF TRBJ2-3 TRBD2 NA TRBV5-6
TGTGCCAGCAGTCCCGGGACAGGAGTGAATCAGCCCCAGCATTTT CASSPGTGVNQPQHF TRBJ1-5 TRBD1 NA TRBV7-9
TGCAGCGTGCCGACAGGACAAGAGACCCAGTACTTC CSVPTGQETQYF TRBJ2-5 NA NA TRBV29-1
TGTGCCAGCAAACCCCAGGCCTATGGCTACACCTTC CASKPQAYGYTF TRBJ1-2 NA few TRBV2
TGTGCCAGCAGCCCGGGACTAGCGGGGGGGACCCAGTACTTC CASSPGLAGGTQYF TRBJ2-5 TRBD2 NA TRBV7-2
TGTGCCAGCTCACCACCCCGGGGTAAGGGTTCACCCCTCCACTTT CASSPPRGKGSPLHF TRBJ1-6 NA NA TRBV18
TGTGCCAGCAGCTTAAGCGGGCAGTATGGCTACACCTTC CASSLSGQYGYTF TRBJ1-2 NA NA TRBV7-2
TGTGCCTATTGGCCGGGGACTTTAACCGGGGAGCTGTTTTTT CAYWPGTLTGELFF TRBJ2-2 NA NA TRBV30
TGTGCCAGCATTACGGTGGTGGACACTGAAGCTTTCTTT CASITVVDTEAFF TRBJ1-1 NA NA TRBV2
TGTGCCAGCAGCTTAACCGGGACAGGCCAGCCCCAGCATTTT CASSLTGTGQPQHF TRBJ1-5 TRBD1 once TRBV11-2
TGTGCCAGCAGCTTGGGGACACGTTCCTATGGCTACACCTTC CASSLGTRSYGYTF TRBJ1-2 NA once TRBV5-6
TGCGCCAGCAGAGGGGGGGCCCCGGACAGGGGGCCCGGTGCTGGCTACACCTTC CASRGGAPDRGPGAGYTF TRBJ1-2 TRBD1 NA TRBV10-1
TGTGCCAGCCGTCGACAGGGGGACTCCTACGAGCAGTACTTC CASRRQGDSYEQYF TRBJ2-7 TRBD1 NA TRBV27
TGTGCCAGCAGTCAAACTCGAAACTCACCCCTCCACTTT CASSQTRNSPLHF TRBJ1-6 NA NA TRBV7-9
TGTGCCAGCAGCCCCGGGACAGGGGACGAAAAACTGTTTTTT CASSPGTGDEKLFF TRBJ1-4 TRBD1 NA TRBV9
TGTGCCAGCAGTTACGGAGGGCCCCAAGAGACCCAGTACTTC CASSYGGPQETQYF TRBJ2-5 NA NA TRBV6-5
TGCGCCAGCAGTCAAGGGGGCAGGGGGTTCGGCTACACCTTC CASSQGGRGFGYTF TRBJ1-2 TRBD1 NA TRBV23-1
TGTGCCAGCAGTCCGGGGCAAGAGACCCAGTACTTC CASSPGQETQYF TRBJ2-5 NA NA TRBV12-3/TRBV12-4
TGTGCCAGCTCACCCGGTCACGGGAACAATTCACCCCTCCACTTT CASSPGHGNNSPLHF TRBJ1-6 NA NA TRBV18
TGCAGTGCTAGTCAGGGGAGGGACACTGAAGCTTTCTTT CSASQGRDTEAFF TRBJ1-1 NA NA TRBV20-1
TGTGCCAGCAGCTTAGTAGGACAGGTTAGACTTAACTATGGCTACACCTTC CASSLVGQVRLNYGYTF TRBJ1-2 TRBD1 NA TRBV7-2
TGTGCCATCAGTGATATGTCGGGGGGGGGAGCCTACGAGCAGTACTTC CAISDMSGGGAYEQYF TRBJ2-7 TRBD2 NA TRBV10-3
TGTGCCTGGAGTCCGGACAGGGGCTATCGCGGCTACACCTTC CAWSPDRGYRGYTF TRBJ1-2 TRBD1 NA TRBV30
TGCGCCAGCAGCTTGGCCCGGCAGGCCTCCTACTATGGCTACACCTTC CASSLARQASYYGYTF TRBJ1-2 NA few TRBV5-1
TGTGCCAGCAGCCAAGATTGGGACAGGGGAGGATCACCCCTCCACTTT CASSQDWDRGGSPLHF TRBJ1-6 TRBD1 NA TRBV4-2
TGTGCCAGCAGTGAGAGACAGCCTAATCTCTATCAGCCCCAGCATTTT CASSERQPNLYQPQHF TRBJ1-5 NA NA TRBV2
TGTGCCAGCAGTTACGGGGACAGGGTGCTGGGAGAGCAGTTCTTC CASSYGDRVLGEQFF TRBJ2-1 TRBD1 NA TRBV6-5
TGTGCCAGCAGAACTGCGGGCAGATCTAATGAAAAACTGTTTTTT CASRTAGRSNEKLFF TRBJ1-4 NA NA TRBV6-5
TGTGCCAGCAGCCCGGGACAGGGGCGGGACACTGAAGCTTTCTTT CASSPGQGRDTEAFF TRBJ1-1 TRBD1 NA TRBV7-9
TGCGCCAGCAGTATTCCGGGGAGCCAAGAGACCCAGTACTTC CASSIPGSQETQYF TRBJ2-5 NA NA TRBV5-1
TGTGCCAGCAGCCGTCACAGCTATGGCTACACCTTC CASSRHSYGYTF TRBJ1-2 NA NA TRBV11-2
TGTGCCAGCAGTACTAGTTCCGAGACCCAGTACTTC CASSTSSETQYF TRBJ2-5 NA NA TRBV6-2/TRBV6-3
TGTGCCAGCAGAGCCTACGAGGTCACAGATACGCAGTATTTT CASRAYEVTDTQYF TRBJ2-3 NA NA TRBV6-4
TGTGCCAGCAGCTTCCAGGGAGGTTCTGACGAGCAGTACTTC CASSFQGGSDEQYF TRBJ2-7 NA once TRBV7-2
TGCAGCGTTGAAGTGGGGACTAGCGGTTACAATGAGCAGTTCTTC CSVEVGTSGYNEQFF TRBJ2-1 TRBD2 NA TRBV29-1
TGTGCCAGCAGTCCACCCGGGACAGAGGATTCACCCCTCCACTTT CASSPPGTEDSPLHF TRBJ1-6 TRBD1 NA TRBV28
TGTGCCAGCAGCCAGACACCTCAGGGGCGTTCTCCTTCACCCCTCCACTTT CASSQTPQGRSPSPLHF TRBJ1-6 NA NA TRBV3-1/TRBV3-2
TGTGCCAGCAGCTTAGCTGCGGGACAGGGCTATGGCTACACCTTC CASSLAAGQGYGYTF TRBJ1-2 TRBD1 NA TRBV11-2
TGTGCCAGCAGTATAGATACCTATGGCTACACCTTC CASSIDTYGYTF TRBJ1-2 NA NA TRBV2
TGTGCCAGCGGAAGGGACACCGAAGCTTTCTTT CASGRDTEAFF TRBJ1-1 NA NA TRBV6-5
TGTGCCAGCATGAGGGGCGGGGGGCGAAATTCACCCCTCCACTTT CASMRGGGRNSPLHF TRBJ1-6 NA NA TRBV2
TGTGCCAGCAGCCAAGGGGACAGATCCTACGAGCAGTACTTC CASSQGDRSYEQYF TRBJ2-7 TRBD1 few TRBV3-1/TRBV3-2
TGTGCCAGCAGTGAAATTTCAGGGGGGACGGAAAAACTGTTTTTT CASSEISGGTEKLFF TRBJ1-4 TRBD1 NA TRBV2
TGTGCCTGGAGTGTCTCCGGGGGGCGTTGGACGGATGAGCAGTTCTTC CAWSVSGGRWTDEQFF TRBJ2-1 NA NA TRBV30